The 32 T cell receptor beta chains below all came from one sample that was sequenced in a study of blood T cell repertoires in COVID-19. Method: immunoSEQ multiplex PCR; TCRdb's copy keeps in-frame clones and lacks some. The sample records approximately 160,000 clones, 83% being singletons. Sequenced: PBMCs or T cells enriched from blood (not recorded which). These TCRs come from a woman aged 50 to 60 in a cohort exposed to, infected with or recovered from COVID-19 (not recorded which).

The gene calls are TRBV2 and TRBJ2-7, with D possibly TRBD1 on 6 matching bases. Germline V gene sequence: CDR1 SNHLY, CDR2 FYNNEI. Trimming cost V 6 bases and J 0 bases, with 12 bases left between them. The CDR3 is 14 amino acids. The CDR3 DNA follows: TGTGCCAGCAGCTACAGGGAAAGCTCCTACGAGCAGTACTTC. Protein: CASSYRESSYEQYF.

This rearrangement joins TRBV7-2 to TRBJ2-3, with 9 bases lining up with TRBD2. Germline CDR1 and CDR2: SGHTA and FQGNSA. The CDR3 sequence is 17 residues long. Trimming removed 7 bases from V and 2 bases from J; junction bases left unmatched: 13. This chain's CDR3 is CASTPRGRGGVTDTQYF. The CDR3 DNA sequence: TGTGCCAGCACCCCCCGGGGGCGCGGGGGGGTCACAGATACGCAGTATTTT.

This clone was observed a few times. This chain uses TRBV11-3 with TRBJ2-7; TRBD1 matches 7 bases. Trimming took 4 bases from V and 2 from J; bases not matched to a gene: 5. The CDR3 consists of 14 residues. Germline CDR1 and CDR2: SGHNT and YENEEA. The CDR3 here is CASSSGQAAYEQYF. The CDR3 DNA reads TGTGCCAGCAGCTCTGGACAGGCAGCCTACGAGCAGTACTTC. The full variable domain, in which reference TRBV11-3 and TRBJ2-7 provide the parts outside the CDR3, is EAGVVQSPRYKIIEKKQPVAFWCNPISGHNTLYWYLQNLGQGPELLIRYENEEAVDDSQLPKDRFSAERLKGVDSTLKIQPAELGDSAVYLCASSSGQAAYEQYFGPGTRLTVT.

The J gene is TRBJ2-5, the V gene TRBV5-4, with 7 bases matching TRBD2. After removal of 0 bases from V and 0 bases from J, the junction contained 8 bases not matched to a gene. Per the germline V gene, CDR1 is SGHNT and CDR2 is YYREEE (reference sequence). CDR3 length: 17 residues. CDR3 residues: CASSLAYGGGDQETQYF. The CDR3 coding sequence is TGTGCCAGCAGCTTGGCCTATGGCGGGGGTGACCAAGAGACCCAGTACTTC.

This rearrangement joins TRBV30 to TRBJ1-1; 9 nucleotides line up with TRBD1. The CDR3 covers 15 residues. Germline CDR1 reads GTSNPN; CDR2 reads SVGIG (reference sequence). The V and J ends lost 6 bases and 0 bases, in that order; junction bases with no gene match: 8. CDR3 protein: CACEVWDRVNTEAFF. The CDR3 region has the DNA TGTGCCTGTGAGGTTTGGGACAGGGTGAACACTGAAGCTTTCTTT. The full variable domain, in which reference TRBV30 and TRBJ1-1 provide the parts outside the CDR3, is SQTIHQWPATLVQPVGSPLSLECTVEGTSNPNLYWYRQAAGRGLQLLFYSVGIGQISSEVPQNLSASRPQDRQFILSSKKLLLSDSGFYLCACEVWDRVNTEAFFGQGTRLTVV.

The genes are TRBV9 and TRBJ2-7; 8 nucleotides agree with TRBD1. This CDR3 has 14 residues. Looked up from germline, CDR1 is SGDLS and CDR2 is YYNGEE. Losses at the gene ends were 0 bases for V and 6 bases for J; bases not matched to a gene: 5. The CDR3: CASSVVGTGGEQYF. Here the CDR3 DNA reads TGTGCCAGCAGCGTAGTTGGGACAGGAGGCGAGCAGTACTTC.

This sequence joins TRBV10-2 and TRBJ2-7; D is perhaps TRBD2 (5 bases). V lost 2 bases and J 7 bases, leaving 15 bases between the germline ends. CDR1 is WSHSY, CDR2 SAAADI, per germline. This CDR3 comprises 14 residues. The CDR3 reads CASSESRSAEEQYF. CDR3 in DNA: TGCGCCAGCAGTGAGAGCCGATCAGCGGAGGAGCAGTACTTC.

This chain connects TRBV11-1 to TRBJ2-5, with D possibly matching TRBD1 (5 bases). CDR1 SGHAT and CDR2 FQDESV come from the germline V gene (reference sequence). The CDR3 contains 13 residues. Between the trimmed V and J ends, which lost 5 bases and 1 base, there was a span of 8 bases. In DNA form, the CDR3 reads TGTGCCAGCAGCAAAGACAGCCAAGAGACCCAGTACTTC. The encoded protein is CASSKDSQETQYF.

The V and J genes are TRBV3-1 (or the pseudogene TRBV3-2) and TRBJ2-1; 10 bases match TRBD2. Trimming took 1 base from V and 6 from J; bases not matched to a gene: 0. The CDR3 runs 14 residues. Germline-derived CDR1 and CDR2 are LGHDT and YNNKEL (reference sequence). CDR3 in amino acids: CASSQGLAGNEQFF. The CDR3 DNA follows: TGTGCCAGCAGCCAAGGACTAGCGGGCAATGAGCAGTTCTTC.

The chain employs TRBV28 and TRBJ1-3, with D unclear. Germline values: CDR1 MDHEN, CDR2 SYDVKM. The ends were cut back, 4 bases at V and 0 bases at J, with 13 bases in the middle. The CDR3 is 16 amino acids. The CDR3 DNA is TGTGCCAGCAGTTCCCCGTATCCCCCCTCTGGAAACACCATATATTTT. It codes for CASSSPYPPSGNTIYF.

This sequence joins TRBV5-1 and TRBJ2-5; 9 bases fit TRBD1. V was clipped by 4 bases and J by 2 bases; unmatched bases: 6. In germline, CDR1 is SGHRS, CDR2 YFSETQ. There are 15 residues in the CDR3. CDR3 in amino acids: CASSEGTGLQETQYF. CDR3 sequence (DNA): TGCGCCAGCAGCGAAGGGACAGGGTTACAAGAGACCCAGTACTTC.

The rearrangement joins TRBV25-1 to TRBJ1-5; the D is unclear. This CDR3 is built from 13 residues. The germline gives CDR1 MGHDK, CDR2 SYGVNS. Trimming shortened V by 6 bases and J by 6 bases, and 12 bases separated the two germline ends. The CDR3 DNA reads as TGTGCCAGCAGGGGGAGGGTAGGTCAGCCCCAGCATTTT. This translates into CASRGRVGQPQHF.

This chain joins TRBV27 and TRBJ1-6; tentatively, D is TRBD1 (6 bases). V was trimmed by 8 bases and J by 7 bases, leaving 15 bases between them. Germline values: CDR1 MNHEY, CDR2 SMNVEV (reference sequence). The CDR3 is 14 amino acids. The CDR3 DNA reads as TGTGCCAGCCGAGGGGGGGCGGAAAATTCACCCCTCCACTTT. Translation: CASRGGAENSPLHF.

The chain joins TRBV29-1 to TRBJ1-4; perhaps TRBD1 as D (5 bases). CDR3 size: 14 residues. V shed 7 bases and J shed 8 bases, with 20 bases lying between them. Germline V gene sequence: CDR1 SQVTM, CDR2 ANQGSEA. The CDR3 loop reads CSATGGTGGEKLFF. The CDR3, as DNA: TGCAGCGCCACGGGCGGGACCGGAGGGGAAAAACTGTTTTTT.

The chain couples TRBV11-2 to TRBJ2-1, with D perhaps TRBD2 (6 bases). With 3 bases removed from V and 9 bases from J, the gap between germline ends came to 9 bases. Germline V gene data show CDR1 as SGHAT and CDR2 as FQNNGV. The CDR3 loop spans 12 amino acids. The CDR3 region has the DNA TGTGCCAGCAGCTTGGGGGGTGGTGAGCAGTTCTTC. Its protein product is CASSLGGGEQFF.

The chain joins TRBV5-1 to TRBJ2-5, with unresolved D. Germline CDR1 and CDR2: SGHRS and YFSETQ. The CDR3 runs to 12 residues. V shed 5 bases and J shed 1 base, with 6 bases lying between them. The CDR3 bases are TGCGCCAGCAGAATAGTCCAAGAGACCCAGTACTTC. It translates to CASRIVQETQYF.

The chain carries TRBV3-1 (or the pseudogene TRBV3-2) and TRBJ2-2, with D possibly being TRBD2 (5 bases). Trimming took 1 base from V and 4 from J, leaving 7 bases between them. Germline CDR1 and CDR2: LGHDT and YNNKEL (reference sequence). The CDR3 loop spans 14 amino acids. CDR3 DNA: TGTGCCAGCAGCCAAGGAGGGTCCACCGGGGAGCTGTTTTTT. This translates into CASSQGGSTGELFF.

The genes are TRBV12-5 and TRBJ1-1, with 7 bases fitting TRBD1. This CDR3 has 16 residues. The junction had 7 bases not matched to a gene; V was cut back by 0 bases and J by 3 bases. Germline lookup yields CDR1 LGHNT and CDR2 FRNRAP. CDR3 region: CASGLVRQGLDTEAFF. CDR3 DNA: TGTGCTAGTGGTTTGGTACGACAGGGTCTTGACACTGAAGCTTTCTTT.

In regard to this clone: Other DNA sequences in this specimen translate into the identical CDR3. The rearrangement joins TRBV11-1 to TRBJ1-6, with TRBD1 matching over 8 bases. V gave up 5 bases and J gave up 5 bases; unmatched junction bases: 2. In germline, CDR1 is SGHAT, CDR2 FQDESV (reference sequence). The CDR3 is 14 residues long. In DNA form, the CDR3 reads TGTGCCAGCAGCCGGACAGGGAATAATTCACCCCTCCACTTT. Translation gives CASSRTGNNSPLHF. Filled out from reference TRBV11-1 and TRBJ1-6, the complete variable domain reads EAEVAQSPRYKITEKSQAVAFWCDPISGHATLYWYRQILGQGPELLVQFQDESVVDDSQLPKDRFSAERLKGVDSTLKIQPAELGDSAMYLCASSRTGNNSPLHFGNGTRLTVT.

The CDR3 sequence is CATSRGPTGGNTEAFF. The DNA for the CDR3 is TGTGCCACCAGCAGAGGCCCGACAGGGGGGAACACTGAAGCTTTCTTT. This chain links TRBV15 with TRBJ1-1; 9 bases are a match to TRBD1. V gave up 1 base and J gave up 1 base; unmatched junction bases: 4. This CDR3 has 16 amino acids. CDR1 and CDR2 (germline): LNHNV, YYDKDF (reference sequence).

This chain joins TRBV18 and TRBJ1-2; 7 bases fit TRBD1. Per the germline V gene, CDR1 is KGHSH and CDR2 is LQKENI. The CDR3 covers 13 residues. V was clipped by 6 bases and J by 4 bases; unmatched bases: 5. CDR3 amino acids: CASSTGFGYGYTF. DNA of the CDR3: TGTGCCAGCTCGACAGGGTTTGGCTATGGCTACACCTTC.

This sequence joins TRBV6-5 and TRBJ2-7, with 8 bases fitting TRBD1. The CDR3 sequence is 15 residues long. V dropped 6 bases and J dropped 1; count of bases not matched to a gene: 8. The germline V gene encodes CDR1 MNHEY and CDR2 SVGAGI. The CDR3 spells CASRGGQGRSYEQYF. CDR3 nucleotides: TGTGCCAGCAGAGGAGGACAGGGTAGGTCCTACGAGCAGTACTTC.

V is TRBV2 and J is TRBJ1-2; the D gene is possibly TRBD1 (6 bases). The CDR3 is made up of 13 amino acids. Per germline, CDR1 SNHLY and CDR2 FYNNEI. V gave up 5 bases and J gave up 6 bases, with 13 bases separating them. CDR3: CASSPQGYDGYTF. As DNA, the CDR3 is TGTGCCAGCAGTCCACAGGGTTACGATGGCTACACCTTC.

V gene TRBV28 combines with J gene TRBJ1-6; D may be TRBD1 (6 bases). V lost 3 bases and J 0 bases, leaving 9 bases between the germline ends. The CDR3 has 16 amino acids. The germline V gene has CDR1 MDHEN and CDR2 SYDVKM. CDR3 DNA sequence: TGTGCCAGCAGTTTCGGACAGTTCTCCTATAATTCACCCCTCCACTTT. It codes for CASSFGQFSYNSPLHF.

The V call is TRBV5-1, the J call TRBJ2-3, with TRBD2 identical over 11 bases. Germline CDR1 and CDR2: SGHRS and YFSETQ. The CDR3 totals 19 residues. V was pared by 0 bases and J by 2 bases, with 11 bases of the junction left unmatched. The CDR3, as DNA: TGCGCCAGCAGCTTGGCCTCTCTCGCTAGCGGGGGGACCACAGATACGCAGTATTTT. Translation gives CASSLASLASGGTTDTQYF. The entire variable domain, with the rest obtained from reference TRBV5-1 and TRBJ2-3, is as follows: KAGVTQTPRYLIKTRGQQVTLSCSPISGHRSVSWYQQTPGQGLQFLFEYFSETQRNKGNFPGRFSGRQFSNSRSEMNVSTLELGDSALYLCASSLASLASGGTTDTQYFGPGTRLTVL.

The count of this clone is one. This chain joins TRBV6-4 and TRBJ2-5; D is possibly TRBD2 (6 bases). Germline V gene sequence: CDR1 MRHNA, CDR2 SNTAGT. Trimming stripped 4 bases from V and 1 base from J, with 13 bases between. The CDR3 has 15 amino acids. The CDR3 protein is CASSVEGGTQETQYF. CDR3 in DNA: TGTGCCAGCAGTGTAGAGGGAGGTACCCAAGAGACCCAGTACTTC.

At least ten counts were recorded for this clone. This rearrangement joins TRBV14 to TRBJ2-5, with D possibly being TRBD1 (5 bases). CDR3 size: 16 residues. With 3 bases removed from V and 3 bases from J, the gap between germline ends came to 17 bases. The germline gives CDR1 SGHDN, CDR2 FVKESK. CDR3 protein: CASSHPVDKQKETQYF. CDR3 nucleotide sequence: TGTGCCAGCAGCCATCCTGTGGACAAGCAGAAAGAGACCCAGTACTTC.

This chain uses TRBV7-6 with TRBJ1-2; 7 bases are shared with TRBD1. V lost 5 bases, J lost 2 bases, and 5 bases stayed unmatched. The germline CDR1 and CDR2 sequences are SGHVS and FNYEAQ. The CDR3 totals 14 residues. The CDR3 DNA follows: TGTGCCAGCAGCCCACAGGACAGGAACTATGGCTACACCTTC. This translates into CASSPQDRNYGYTF.

Here the CDR3 DNA reads TGTGCCAGCAGCGTAGATTCTAGCGTCACCTACAATGAGCAGTTCTTC. This translates into CASSVDSSVTYNEQFF. The chain links TRBV9 to TRBJ2-1, with D perhaps TRBD2 (6 bases). The CDR3 length is 16 residues. The V gene's germline CDR1 is SGDLS and CDR2 YYNGEE. V was clipped by 0 bases and J by 2 bases, with 12 bases between them.

V is TRBV19 and J is TRBJ2-7; TRBD2 agrees at 9 bases. The V gene end was trimmed by 3 bases and the J gene end by 2 bases; junction bases not matched to a gene: 2. From germline, CDR1 is LNHDA and CDR2 SQIVND (reference sequence). There are 14 residues in the CDR3. The DNA of the CDR3 is TGTGCCAGTAGTATTCTAGCGGGAACCTACGAGCAGTACTTC. As protein: CASSILAGTYEQYF.

The chain links TRBV7-6 to TRBJ2-1; TRBD1 matches 9 bases. Trimming took 3 bases from V and 7 from J; bases not matched to a gene: 1. The CDR3 contains 13 residues. Germline V CDR1 and CDR2: SGHVS, FNYEAQ. Here the CDR3 reads CASSLDRGNEQFF. For the CDR3, the DNA is TGTGCCAGCAGCTTGGACAGGGGTAATGAGCAGTTCTTC.

The CDR3: CAVRTGSSGNTIYF. In nucleotides, the CDR3 is TGTGCCGTCAGGACAGGCAGCTCTGGAAACACCATATATTTT. This chain joins TRBV7-9 and TRBJ1-3; TRBD1 aligns across 7 bases. This CDR3 comprises 14 residues. The germline gives CDR1 SEHNR, CDR2 FQNEAQ (reference sequence). J was trimmed by 0 bases and V by 11 bases; bases with no gene match: 7. The complete variable domain, with remaining parts taken from reference TRBV7-9 and TRBJ1-3, reads DTGVSQNPRHKITKRGQNVTFRCDPISEHNRLYWYRQTLGQGPEFLTYFQNEAQLEKSRLLSDRFSAERPKGSFSTLEIQRTEQGDSAMYLCAVRTGSSGNTIYFGEGSWLTVV.